The entry below describes one TCR beta chain. TCRdb passed the RACE reads through MiXCR, listing each CDR3 protein once. The sample consists of 300,000 to 350,000 distinct CDR3 sequences, roughly 6.9% of them appearing once. This record belongs to a study of human T cells and chemical hapten exposure. For the study at large: For sensitization, 2% DPC was applied to a 2 cm by 2 cm patch of upper inner arm skin.

The time point is: patch test 1, 2 weeks after DPC sensitization. The treatment is: therapeutic diphenylcyclopropenone sensitization with weekly scalp DPC. The source material was whole blood, sampled in connection with sensitization to the hapten diphenylcyclopropenone (DPC). The receptor comes from a woman aged 18 to 35 with alopecia areata. Some clones in this sample may be carry-over from other donors' samples.

This chain's CDR3 is CSARGAQVVESPLHF. CDR3 sequence (DNA): TGCAGTGCTAGAGGGGCCCAAGTAGTAGAATCACCCCTCCACTTT. V usage is TRBV20-1 and J usage is TRBJ1-6; D uncertain. CDR3 length equals 15 residues. Trimming stripped 1 base from V and 10 bases from J, with 17 bases between. Germline-derived CDR1 and CDR2 are DFQATT and SNEGSKA (reference sequence).